This T cell receptor (beta chain) was obtained from a study of cytomegalovirus exposure and HLA in healthy donors. A note on this clone: The antigen remains undetermined.

V lost 4 bases and J 6 bases, leaving 22 bases between the germline ends. Germline lookup yields CDR1 SGHRS and CDR2 YFSETQ. CDR3 length: 17 amino acids. Findings and caveats of the study: Cytomegalovirus-associated TCR beta chains were listed, numbering more than 150. Most of the TCR beta V segments (in an earlier analysis) were productive either about 87% or about 30% of the time.

This PCR relied on a set of 60 Vbeta primers and 13 Jbeta primers. The method was immunoSEQ multiplex PCR; TCRdb's version includes in-frame clones alone and lacks a portion of them. The specimen's table records approximately 76,000 clones. The material sequenced was PBMCs. This chain connects TRBV5-1 to TRBJ1-4; D may be TRBD1 (6 bases). The source of this sequence is a man aged 18 to 29 in good health and CMV-seropositive. DNA for the CDR3: TGCGCCAGCAGCGCGAACAGGGCCTCCACCGTATATGAAAAACTGTTTTTT. Its translation is CASSANRASTVYEKLFF.